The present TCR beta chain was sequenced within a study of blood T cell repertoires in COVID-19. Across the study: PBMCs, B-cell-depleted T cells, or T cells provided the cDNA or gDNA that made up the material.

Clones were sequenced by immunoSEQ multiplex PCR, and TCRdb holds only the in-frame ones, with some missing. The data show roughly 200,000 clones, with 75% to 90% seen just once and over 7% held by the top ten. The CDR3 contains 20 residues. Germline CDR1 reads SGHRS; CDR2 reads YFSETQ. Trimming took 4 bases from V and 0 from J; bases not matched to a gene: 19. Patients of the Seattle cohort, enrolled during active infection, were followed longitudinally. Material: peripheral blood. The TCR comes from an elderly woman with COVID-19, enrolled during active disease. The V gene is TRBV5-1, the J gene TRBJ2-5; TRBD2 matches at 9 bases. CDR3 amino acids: CASSPGGGDRTSWYQETQYF. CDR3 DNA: TGCGCCAGCAGCCCCGGCGGGGGGGATCGAACCTCTTGGTACCAAGAGACCCAGTACTTC.